The 30 T cell receptor beta chains below were found in one sample sequenced in a study of breast tumors, draining lymph nodes, adjacent tissues. TCRdb re-called the multiplex PCR reads through MiXCR, storing one row per CDR3 protein. Of about 80,000 distinct CDR3 sequences listed, about 20% are singletons. Axillary draining lymph nodes of breast cancer patients supplied the node samples. The sequencing input was axillary lymph node tissue. The receptor set was obtained from a female donor with breast cancer. Some clones in this sample may be carry-over from other donors' samples.

For this clonotype: A much larger clone differs from this one at a single base, so this may be a read error. The chain combines TRBV7-9 with TRBJ1-2; D remains ambiguous. This CDR3 region has 11 residues. CDR1 and CDR2 (germline): SEHNR, FQNEAQ (reference sequence). In nucleotides, the CDR3 is TGTGCCAGCAGCTCCTCGGGAGGCTACGCCTTC. Protein sequence: CASSSSGGYAF.

This clonotype has ten or more counts. The genes are TRBV4-2 and TRBJ1-5; possibly TRBD1 for D (6 bases). The CDR3 is 15 amino acids. V was clipped by 4 bases and J by 7 bases, with 17 bases between them. Germline CDR1 LGHNA, CDR2 YNFKEQ. The chain's CDR3 is CASSPEDTGIQPQHF. CDR3 nucleotide sequence: TGTGCCAGCAGCCCAGAGGATACAGGGATCCAGCCCCAGCATTTT.

This clonotype appeared many times. CDR3 DNA: TGCGCCAGCAGCCAAACGAACACCGGGGAGCTGTTTTTT. The encoded protein is CASSQTNTGELFF. This rearrangement joins TRBV4-1 to TRBJ2-2, with unresolved D. CDR1 is MGHRA and CDR2 is YSYEKL in the germline V gene. Between the trimmed V and J ends, which lost 2 bases and 0 bases, there was a span of 1 base. The CDR3 loop spans 13 amino acids.

This clonotype appeared many times. The chain couples TRBV20-1 to TRBJ2-1; 8 positions agree with TRBD1. J was trimmed by 3 bases and V by 8 bases; bases with no gene match: 12. The CDR3 spans 15 residues. The germline V gene encodes CDR1 DFQATT and CDR2 SNEGSKA (reference sequence). CDR3: CSIPPGQGHYNEQFF. CDR3 bases: TGCAGTATCCCCCCCGGACAGGGTCACTACAATGAGCAGTTCTTC.

This clonotype was seen ten or more times. The rearrangement joins TRBV7-3 to TRBJ2-1, with 8 bases identical to TRBD1. The V gene's germline CDR1 is SGHTA and CDR2 FQGTGA. The CDR3 is made up of 16 amino acids. With 1 base clipped from V and 0 bases from J, the junction kept 2 bases outside the gene matches. CDR3 nucleotides: TGTGCCAGCAGCTTAAATGGACAGGGCTCCTACAATGAGCAGTTCTTC. Amino acid sequence: CASSLNGQGSYNEQFF. The full variable domain, completed using reference TRBV7-3 and TRBJ2-1, is GAGVSQTPSNKVTEKGKYVELRCDPISGHTALYWYRQSLGQGPEFLIYFQGTGAADDSGLPNDRFFAVRPEGSVSTLKIQRTERGDSAVYLCASSLNGQGSYNEQFFGPGTRLTVL.

This clonotype was detected ten times or more. The chain uses TRBV20-1 and TRBJ1-5; 7 bases fit TRBD1. CDR1 and CDR2 from the germline V gene are DFQATT and SNEGSKA (reference sequence). The CDR3 consists of 14 residues. J lost 4 bases, V lost 6 bases, and 9 bases had no gene match. The CDR3, as DNA: TGCAGTGCCTACCGACAGGGCGGTAATCAGCCCCAGCATTTT. It specifies CSAYRQGGNQPQHF.

The chain carries TRBV28 and TRBJ2-7; tentatively, D is TRBD1 or TRBD2 (5 bases each). Trimming took 1 base from V and 9 from J, leaving 19 bases between them. This CDR3 is built from 15 residues. Germline V gene sequence: CDR1 MDHEN, CDR2 SYDVKM. The CDR3 DNA sequence: TGTGCCAGCAGTTTATTAGAGGGGCCAAAAGCGAGGCAGTACTTC. Protein: CASSLLEGPKARQYF.

This clonotype has ten or more counts. The chain has TRBV9 and TRBJ2-7, with D perhaps matching TRBD1 (6 bases). In germline, CDR1 is SGDLS, CDR2 YYNGEE. The CDR3 is made up of 15 amino acids. V lost 3 bases, J lost 0 bases, and 13 bases lay in between. The CDR3 nucleotides read TGTGCCAGCAGCGCCGCCCCGGACAGCTCCTACGAGCAGTACTTC. Translating it yields CASSAAPDSSYEQYF.

In its sample, this clonotype was seen many times. The CDR3 DNA is TGCGCCAGCAGCCAAGGAGAAAGGAGCGGCTCCTACAATGAGCAGTTCTTC. Amino acid sequence: CASSQGERSGSYNEQFF. The chain combines TRBV4-1 with TRBJ2-1, with TRBD2 as a possible D gene (5 bases). With 1 base removed from V and 0 bases from J, the gap between germline ends came to 13 bases. The CDR3 consists of 17 residues. Germline-derived CDR1 and CDR2 are MGHRA and YSYEKL.

This clonotype was observed many times. This chain joins TRBV14 and TRBJ2-3; TRBD2 is a possible D gene (6 bases). This CDR3 spans 16 amino acids. Trimming shortened V by 0 bases and J by 4 bases, and 14 bases separated the two germline ends. Germline V gives CDR1 SGHDN, CDR2 FVKESK. CDR3 in DNA: TGTGCCAGCAGCCAAGATCGACGGGAGATCGCAGATACGCAGTATTTT. It translates to CASSQDRREIADTQYF. The full variable domain, in which reference TRBV14 and TRBJ2-3 provide the parts outside the CDR3, is EAGVTQFPSHSVIEKGQTVTLRCDPISGHDNLYWYRRVMGKEIKFLLHFVKESKQDESGMPNNRFLAERTGGTYSTLKVQPAELEDSGVYFCASSQDRREIADTQYFGPGTRLTVL.

Many counts were recorded for this clonotype. V and J are TRBV5-4 and TRBJ2-7; 7 positions agree with TRBD2. Germline V gene data show CDR1 as SGHNT and CDR2 as YYREEE (reference sequence). V shed 4 bases and J 4 bases; nucleotides not matched to a gene: 11. The CDR3 is made up of 15 amino acids. In nucleotides, the CDR3 is TGTGCCAGCAGCCCCAAAGGCGGGAGTGGATACGAGCAGTACTTC. Amino acids: CASSPKGGSGYEQYF.

Details on this clonotype: One end of the junction is discordant with germline, which a read error may explain. The V gene is TRBV6-2 or TRBV6-3, the J gene TRBJ2-1; 7 bases map to TRBD2. The CDR3 runs 17 residues. Germline V gene sequence: CDR1 MNHEY, CDR2 SVGEGT. The CDR3 here is CASSYSTGRGSYNVQFF. In nucleotides, the CDR3 is TGTGCCAGCAGTTACTCGACTGGGAGGGGTTCCTACAATGTGCAGTTCTTC.

The CDR3 sequence is CASSEAGQSYQETQYF. As DNA, the CDR3 is TGTGCCAGCAGTGAAGCGGGACAGTCATACCAAGAGACCCAGTACTTC. The V call is TRBV6-1, the J call TRBJ2-5; 7 bases align to TRBD1. This CDR3 is built from 16 residues. Per germline, CDR1 MNHNS and CDR2 SASEGT. V lost 0 bases, J lost 0 bases, and 4 bases stayed unmatched.

This clonotype was seen many times. The chain joins TRBV20-1 to TRBJ2-3; 8 positions match TRBD1. Germline CDR1 DFQATT, CDR2 SNEGSKA (reference sequence). V lost 0 bases and J lost 2; bases outside the gene matches: 7. This CDR3 is built from 16 residues. CDR3 region: CSARDRVRGLTDTQYF. CDR3 nucleotide sequence: TGCAGTGCTAGAGATCGGGTCAGGGGGCTCACAGATACGCAGTATTTT.

This clonotype was recorded a few times. A junction end diverges from the germline sequence, so it may reflect a read error. The rearrangement links TRBV27 to TRBJ2-7; TRBD1 might be the D (6 bases). This CDR3 has 14 amino acids. Germline loops: CDR1 MNHEY, CDR2 SMNVEV (reference sequence). The CDR3 DNA sequence: TGTGCCAGCAGTTTAACGGGACACGGCTACGGGCAGTACTTC. It is translated as CASSLTGHGYGQYF.

The sample holds many counts of this clonotype. This chain joins TRBV12-3 or TRBV12-4 and TRBJ2-1; maybe TRBD1 (5 bases). The CDR3 is made up of 13 amino acids. Between the trimmed V and J ends, which lost 6 bases and 9 bases, there was a span of 15 bases. CDR3 sequence reads: CASSLQVFSEQFF. The CDR3, as DNA: TGTGCCAGCAGCTTACAGGTGTTCAGTGAGCAGTTCTTC.

The chain couples TRBV6-2 or TRBV6-3 to TRBJ2-5; 9 bases map to TRBD2. The CDR3 runs to 16 residues. V lost 5 bases to trimming and J lost 4 bases; unmatched junction nucleotides: 11. Germline CDR1 and CDR2: MNHEY and SVGEGT. The CDR3 region is CASSPLAGAVRETQYF. CDR3 in DNA: TGTGCCAGCAGTCCATTAGCGGGAGCGGTAAGAGAGACCCAGTACTTC.

Many counts were recorded for this clonotype. The chain carries TRBV2 and TRBJ2-1, with D tentatively TRBD1 (6 bases). V gave up 7 bases and J gave up 6 bases, with 16 bases separating them. The CDR3 consists of 14 residues. Germline V gene sequence: CDR1 SNHLY, CDR2 FYNNEI. Here the CDR3 DNA reads TGTGCCAGCAAGTCGGACAGTGTGGGCAATGAGCAGTTCTTC. The encoded protein is CASKSDSVGNEQFF.

This clonotype was observed many times. The V call is TRBV11-2, the J call TRBJ2-1, with a weak D call TRBD2 (6 bases). Germline CDR1 and CDR2: SGHAT and FQNNGV. V was trimmed by 5 bases and J by 2 bases, leaving 16 bases between them. The CDR3 runs to 16 residues. Written as DNA, the CDR3 is TGTGCCAGCAGCCTACTCTGGGAGGCAACCTACAATGAGCAGTTCTTC. This sequence encodes CASSLLWEATYNEQFF.

This clonotype was counted many times. The V call is TRBV7-9, the J call TRBJ2-1; 11 bases agree with TRBD2. Losses at the gene ends were 3 bases for V and 2 bases for J; bases not matched to a gene: 9. CDR1 is SEHNR, CDR2 FQNEAQ, per germline (reference sequence). The CDR3 extends over 18 amino acids. The CDR3 is CASSFSTSGVGTYNEQFF. Here the CDR3 DNA reads TGTGCCAGCAGCTTCTCGACTAGCGGGGTGGGCACCTACAATGAGCAGTTCTTC.

As concerns this clonotype: Its ends do not fully match the called genes, so a read error is possible. The gene calls are TRBV7-9 and TRBJ2-3; 10 bases map to TRBD1. This CDR3 has 18 residues. Germline V gene data show CDR1 as SEHNR and CDR2 as FQNEAQ (reference sequence). The CDR3 sequence is CASSLGVLRDRGTDTRYF. CDR3 sequence (DNA): TGTGCCAGCAGCTTAGGAGTCCTCCGGGACAGGGGTACGGATACGCGGTATTTT.

This clonotype has a count of ten or more. The V call is TRBV12-3 or TRBV12-4, the J call TRBJ2-1; 10 bases agree with TRBD2. CDR3 length: 16 residues. After removal of 5 bases from V and 6 bases from J, the junction contained 10 bases not matched to a gene. Written as DNA, the CDR3 is TGTGCCAGCAGTCGGCCGGGACTAGCGCTTTCCAATGAGCAGTTCTTC. It yields the protein CASSRPGLALSNEQFF.

This clonotype was recorded many times. The chain is built from TRBV29-1 and TRBJ1-2; no clear D. V lost 6 bases, J lost 5 bases, and 16 bases lay in between. This CDR3 spans 13 amino acids. CDR1 is SQVTM and CDR2 is ANQGSEA in the germline V gene. The CDR3 protein is CSVEKAGFYGYTF. In DNA form, the CDR3 reads TGCAGCGTCGAGAAGGCGGGCTTTTATGGCTACACCTTC.

At least ten counts were recorded for this clonotype. This chain uses TRBV12-3 or TRBV12-4 with TRBJ1-2; no clear D. The CDR3 runs to 14 residues. Trimming cost V 6 bases and J 0 bases, with 11 bases left between them. The CDR3 loop is CASSSNLANYGYTF. The CDR3 DNA reads TGTGCCAGCAGCTCTAATTTAGCTAACTATGGCTACACCTTC.

This clonotype showed up many times. The chain carries TRBV6-2 or TRBV6-3 and TRBJ1-5; tentatively, D is TRBD1 (6 bases). Germline V gene sequence: CDR1 MNHEY, CDR2 SVGEGT. Deletions cut 7 bases from V and 0 bases from J, with 10 bases between. The CDR3 extends over 14 amino acids. CDR3 DNA: TGTGCCAGCAAACAGGGAGATAGCAATCAGCCCCAGCATTTT. As protein: CASKQGDSNQPQHF.

The chain employs TRBV27 and TRBJ1-5, with D unclear. CDR1 is MNHEY and CDR2 is SMNVEV in the germline V gene (reference sequence). V was shortened by 4 bases and J by 4 bases, with 5 bases between the two germline ends. This CDR3 spans 12 amino acids. The CDR3 DNA reads TGTGCCAGCAGTTCCCTAAATCAGCCCCAGCATTTT. It codes for CASSSLNQPQHF.

This clonotype was detected many times. The genes are TRBV6-2 or TRBV6-3 and TRBJ2-7, with 8 bases matching TRBD1. Losses at the gene ends were 6 bases for V and 3 bases for J; bases not matched to a gene: 19. Germline CDR1 and CDR2: MNHEY and SVGEGT. The CDR3 covers 18 residues. The CDR3 bases are TGTGCCAGCAGCCTCGACAGGGGAAGGGGTAGAGGGGTCTACGAGCAGTACTTC. As protein: CASSLDRGRGRGVYEQYF.

This clonotype was picked up many times. The rearrangement uses TRBV6-2 or TRBV6-3 and TRBJ2-5; TRBD2 aligns across 8 bases. CDR3 size: 15 residues. The germline CDR1 and CDR2 sequences are MNHEY and SVGEGT. J was trimmed by 2 bases and V by 7 bases; bases with no gene match: 9. In DNA form, the CDR3 reads TGTGCCAGCAATAAAGCGGGAGTGCGACAAGAGACCCAGTACTTC. Its protein is CASNKAGVRQETQYF.

This clonotype showed up many times. Relative to the germline gene, one junction end is altered; a read error may explain this. This chain joins TRBV7-7 and TRBJ2-3; 10 bases align to TRBD2. This CDR3 comprises 14 residues. The germline CDR1 and CDR2 sequences are SSHAT and FNYEAQ (reference sequence). Here the CDR3 DNA reads TGTGCTAGCAGCTTAGCGGGAGGAGGAGATACGCAGTATTTT. Translated: CASSLAGGGDTQYF.

As concerns this clonotype: One base away lies a much larger clone, so this may be a sequencing read error. The chain is built from TRBV7-9 and TRBJ2-5; a possible D gene is TRBD2 (6 bases). The V gene's germline CDR1 is SEHNR and CDR2 FQNEAQ (reference sequence). This CDR3 is built from 13 residues. In nucleotides, the CDR3 is TGTGCCAGCAGCTTAAGCGGGCAAGGGACCCAGTACTTC. Encoded protein: CASSLSGQGTQYF. The full variable domain, with the rest looked up from reference TRBV7-9 and TRBJ2-5, is DTGVSQNPRHKITKRGQNVTFRCDPISEHNRLYWYRQTLGQGPEFLTYFQNEAQLEKSRLLSDRFSAERPKGSFSTLEIQRTEQGDSAMYLCASSLSGQGTQYFGPGTRLLVL.